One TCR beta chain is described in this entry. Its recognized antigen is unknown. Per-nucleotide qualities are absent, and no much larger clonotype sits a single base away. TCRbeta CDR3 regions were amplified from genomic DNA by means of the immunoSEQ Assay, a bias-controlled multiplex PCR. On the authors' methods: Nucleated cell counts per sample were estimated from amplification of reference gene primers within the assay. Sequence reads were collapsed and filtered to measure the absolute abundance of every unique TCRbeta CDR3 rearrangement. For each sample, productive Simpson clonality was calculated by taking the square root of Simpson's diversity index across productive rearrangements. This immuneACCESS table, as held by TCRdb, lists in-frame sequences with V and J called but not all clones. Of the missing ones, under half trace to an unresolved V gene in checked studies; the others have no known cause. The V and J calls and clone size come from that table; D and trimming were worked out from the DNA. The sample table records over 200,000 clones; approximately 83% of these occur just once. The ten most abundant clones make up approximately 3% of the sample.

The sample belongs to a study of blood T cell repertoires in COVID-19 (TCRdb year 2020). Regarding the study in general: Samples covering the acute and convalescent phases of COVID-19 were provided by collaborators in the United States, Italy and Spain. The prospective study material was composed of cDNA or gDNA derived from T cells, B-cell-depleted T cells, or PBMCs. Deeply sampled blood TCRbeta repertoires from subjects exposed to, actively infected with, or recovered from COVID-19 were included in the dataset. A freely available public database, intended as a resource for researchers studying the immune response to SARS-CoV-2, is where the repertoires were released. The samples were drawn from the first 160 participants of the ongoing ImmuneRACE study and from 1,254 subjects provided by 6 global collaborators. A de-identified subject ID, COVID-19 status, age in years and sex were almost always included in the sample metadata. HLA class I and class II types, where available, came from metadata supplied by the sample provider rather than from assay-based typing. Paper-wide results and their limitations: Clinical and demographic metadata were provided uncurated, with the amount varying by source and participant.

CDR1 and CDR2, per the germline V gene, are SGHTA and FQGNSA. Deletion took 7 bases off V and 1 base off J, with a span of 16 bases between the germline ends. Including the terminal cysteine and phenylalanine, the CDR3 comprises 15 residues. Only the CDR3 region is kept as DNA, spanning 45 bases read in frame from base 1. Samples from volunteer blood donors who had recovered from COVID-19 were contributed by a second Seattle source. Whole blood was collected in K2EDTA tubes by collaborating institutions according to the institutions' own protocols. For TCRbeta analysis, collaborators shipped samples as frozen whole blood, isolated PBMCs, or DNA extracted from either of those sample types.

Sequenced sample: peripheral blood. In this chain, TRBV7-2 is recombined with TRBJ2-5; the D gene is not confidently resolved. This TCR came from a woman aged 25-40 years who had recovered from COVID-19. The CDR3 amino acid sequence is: CASIPGRVGQETQYF. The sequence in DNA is TGTGCCAGCATCCCCGGTCGGGTAGGCCAAGAGACCCAGTACTTC.